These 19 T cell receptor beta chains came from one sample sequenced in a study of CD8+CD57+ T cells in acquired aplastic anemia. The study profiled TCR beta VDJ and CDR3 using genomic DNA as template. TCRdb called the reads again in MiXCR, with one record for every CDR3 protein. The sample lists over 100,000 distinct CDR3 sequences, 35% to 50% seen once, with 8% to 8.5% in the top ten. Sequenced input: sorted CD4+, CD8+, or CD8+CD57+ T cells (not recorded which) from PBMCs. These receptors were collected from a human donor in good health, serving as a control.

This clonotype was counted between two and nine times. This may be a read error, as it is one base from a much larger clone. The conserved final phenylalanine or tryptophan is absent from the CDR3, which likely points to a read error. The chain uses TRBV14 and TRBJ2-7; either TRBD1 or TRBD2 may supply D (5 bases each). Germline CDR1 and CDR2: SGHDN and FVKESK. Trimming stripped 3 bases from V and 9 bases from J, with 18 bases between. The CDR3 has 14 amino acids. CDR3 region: CASSQSIGAFGQYL. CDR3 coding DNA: TGTGCCAGCAGCCAGTCAATCGGGGCCTTTGGGCAGTACCTC.

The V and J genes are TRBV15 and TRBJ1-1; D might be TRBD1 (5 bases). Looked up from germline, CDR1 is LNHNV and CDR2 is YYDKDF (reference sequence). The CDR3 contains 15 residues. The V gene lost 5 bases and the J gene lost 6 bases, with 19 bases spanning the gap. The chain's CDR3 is CATSPTTLRQSEAFF. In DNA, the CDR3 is TGTGCCACCAGCCCAACTACCCTTCGACAGTCTGAAGCTTTCTTT.

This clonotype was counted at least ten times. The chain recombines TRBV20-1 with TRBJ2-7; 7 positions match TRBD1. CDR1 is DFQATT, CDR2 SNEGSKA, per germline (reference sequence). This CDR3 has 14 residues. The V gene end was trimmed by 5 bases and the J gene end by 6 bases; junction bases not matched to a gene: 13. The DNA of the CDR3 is TGCAGTGCTCGAGGACAGGCCCCTATACTCGAGCAGTACTTC. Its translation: CSARGQAPILEQYF.

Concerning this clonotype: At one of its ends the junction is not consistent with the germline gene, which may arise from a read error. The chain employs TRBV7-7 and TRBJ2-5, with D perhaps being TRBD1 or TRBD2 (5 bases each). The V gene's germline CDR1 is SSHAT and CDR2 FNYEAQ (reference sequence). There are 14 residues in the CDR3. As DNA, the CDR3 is TGTGCTAGCAGCCGATCGGGGCCTGGCGAGACCCAGTACTTC. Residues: CASSRSGPGETQYF.

This CDR3 is CASSDTWKNTEAFF. CDR3 in DNA: TGTGCCAGCAGCGACACCTGGAAGAACACTGAAGCTTTCTTT. This chain links TRBV9 with TRBJ1-1; D not certain. The V gene's germline CDR1 is SGDLS and CDR2 YYNGEE. The CDR3 is made up of 14 amino acids. V shed 3 bases and J shed 1 base, with 10 bases lying between them. The variable domain in full, with the rest retrieved from reference TRBV9 and TRBJ1-1, is DSGVTQTPKHLITATGQRVTLRCSPRSGDLSVYWYQQSLDQGLQFLIQYYNGEERAKGNILERFSAQQFPDLHSELNLSSLELGDSALYFCASSDTWKNTEAFFGQGTRLTVV.

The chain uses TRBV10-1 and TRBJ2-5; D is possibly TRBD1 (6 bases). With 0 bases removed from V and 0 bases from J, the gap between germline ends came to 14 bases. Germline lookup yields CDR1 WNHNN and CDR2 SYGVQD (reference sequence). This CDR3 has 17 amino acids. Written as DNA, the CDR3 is TGCGCCAGCAGTGAGTCGAATCTGGGACATTACCAAGAGACCCAGTACTTC. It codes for CASSESNLGHYQETQYF.

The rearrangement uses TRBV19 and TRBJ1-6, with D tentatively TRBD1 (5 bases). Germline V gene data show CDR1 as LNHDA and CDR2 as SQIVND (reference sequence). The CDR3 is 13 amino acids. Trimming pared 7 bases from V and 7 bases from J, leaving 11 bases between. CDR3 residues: CASKGRENSPLHF. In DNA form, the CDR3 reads TGTGCCAGTAAAGGCAGGGAAAATTCACCCCTCCACTTT.

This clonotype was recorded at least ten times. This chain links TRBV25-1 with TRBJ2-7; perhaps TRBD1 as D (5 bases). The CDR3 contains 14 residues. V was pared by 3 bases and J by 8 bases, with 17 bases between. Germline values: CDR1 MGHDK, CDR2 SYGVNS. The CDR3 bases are TGTGCCAGCAGTGACGACAGTACTACTCCGAAGCAGTACTTC. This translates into CASSDDSTTPKQYF.

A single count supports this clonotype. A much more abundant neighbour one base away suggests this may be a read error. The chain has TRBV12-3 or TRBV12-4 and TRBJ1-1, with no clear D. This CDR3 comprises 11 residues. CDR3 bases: TGTGCCTGCAGTTTAAGGGCTGAAGCTTTCTTT. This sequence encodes CACSLRAEAFF.

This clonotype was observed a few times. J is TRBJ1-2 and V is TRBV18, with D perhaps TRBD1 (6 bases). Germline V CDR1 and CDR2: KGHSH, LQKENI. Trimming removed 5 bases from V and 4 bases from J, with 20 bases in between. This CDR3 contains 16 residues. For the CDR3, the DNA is TGTGCCAGCTCAGAACTACAGGGAGGGGCCTCCTATGGCTACACCTTC. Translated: CASSELQGGASYGYTF.

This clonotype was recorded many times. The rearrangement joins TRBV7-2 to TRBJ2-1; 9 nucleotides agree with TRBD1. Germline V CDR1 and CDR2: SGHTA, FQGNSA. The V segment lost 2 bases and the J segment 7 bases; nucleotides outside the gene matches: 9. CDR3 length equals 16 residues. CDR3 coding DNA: TGTGCCAGCAGCTTATTCGCCGGGACAGGGAGAAATGAGCAGTTCTTC. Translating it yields CASSLFAGTGRNEQFF.

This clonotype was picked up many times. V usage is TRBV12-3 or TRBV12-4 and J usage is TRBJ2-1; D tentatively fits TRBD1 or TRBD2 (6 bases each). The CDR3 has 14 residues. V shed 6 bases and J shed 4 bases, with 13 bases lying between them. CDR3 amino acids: CASSLGGNYNEQFF. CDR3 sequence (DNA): TGTGCCAGCAGCCTGGGGGGCAATTACAATGAGCAGTTCTTC.

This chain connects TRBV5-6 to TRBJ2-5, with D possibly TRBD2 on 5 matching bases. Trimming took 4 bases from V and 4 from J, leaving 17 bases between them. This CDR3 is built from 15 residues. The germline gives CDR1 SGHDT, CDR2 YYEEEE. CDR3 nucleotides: TGTGCCAGCAGCGGGAGCCTAGCAGCGATAGAGACCCAGTACTTC. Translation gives CASSGSLAAIETQYF.

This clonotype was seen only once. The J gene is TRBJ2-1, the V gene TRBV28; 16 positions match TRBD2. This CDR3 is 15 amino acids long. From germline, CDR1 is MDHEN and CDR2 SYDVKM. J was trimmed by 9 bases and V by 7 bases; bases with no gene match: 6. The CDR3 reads CASTGLAGGRVEQFF. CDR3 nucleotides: TGTGCCAGCACGGGACTAGCGGGGGGGCGAGTTGAGCAGTTCTTC.

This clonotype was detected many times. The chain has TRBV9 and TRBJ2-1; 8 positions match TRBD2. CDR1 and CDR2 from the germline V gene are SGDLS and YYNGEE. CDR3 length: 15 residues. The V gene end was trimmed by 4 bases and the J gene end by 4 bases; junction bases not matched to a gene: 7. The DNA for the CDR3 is TGTGCCAGCAGCCCCCAGGGACTAGGATACAATGAGCAGTTCTTC. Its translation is CASSPQGLGYNEQFF.

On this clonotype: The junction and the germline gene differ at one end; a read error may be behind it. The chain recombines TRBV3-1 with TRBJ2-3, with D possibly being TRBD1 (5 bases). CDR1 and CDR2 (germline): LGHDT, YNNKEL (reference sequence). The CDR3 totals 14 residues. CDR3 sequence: CACRAGFGTDTQYF. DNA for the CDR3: TGTGCCTGCAGAGCAGGGTTCGGGACAGATACGCAGTATTTT.

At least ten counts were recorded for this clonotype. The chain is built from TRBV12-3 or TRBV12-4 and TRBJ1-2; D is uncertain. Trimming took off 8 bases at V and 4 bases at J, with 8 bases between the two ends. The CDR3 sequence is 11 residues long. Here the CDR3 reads CASVSFYGYTF. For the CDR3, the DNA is TGTGCCAGCGTCAGTTTCTATGGCTACACCTTC.

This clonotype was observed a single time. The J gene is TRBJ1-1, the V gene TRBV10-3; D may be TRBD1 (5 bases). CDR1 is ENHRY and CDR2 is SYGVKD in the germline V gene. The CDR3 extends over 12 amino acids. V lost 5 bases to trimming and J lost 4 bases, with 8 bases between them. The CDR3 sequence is CAISSRGTEAFF. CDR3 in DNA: TGTGCCATCAGTTCTAGGGGCACTGAAGCTTTCTTT.

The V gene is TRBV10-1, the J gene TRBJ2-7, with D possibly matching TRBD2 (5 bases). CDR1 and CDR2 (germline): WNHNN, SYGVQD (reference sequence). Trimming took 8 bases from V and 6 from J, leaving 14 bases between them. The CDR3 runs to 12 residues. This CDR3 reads CASDPGISEQYV. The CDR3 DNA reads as TGCGCCAGCGACCCGGGAATCTCCGAGCAGTACGTC.